A selection of T cell receptor beta chains follows, all from one sample in a study of blood T cell repertoires in COVID-19. Generated by immunoSEQ multiplex PCR, the TCRdb table keeps only in-frame clones and is missing some. The sample lists fewer than 250,000 clones; 84% were seen once. Sequencing was carried out using peripheral blood. These receptors all stem from a man in his fifties with acute or convalescent COVID-19. The CDR3 runs from the conserved cysteine through the conserved F or W.

V	J	CDR3
TRBV18	TRBJ1-1	CASSLTGRGVGDTEAFF
TRBV6-1	TRBJ2-3	CASSEGKVGADTQYF
TRBV11-3	TRBJ2-7	CASSFPGRDEQYF
TRBV2	TRBJ2-7	CASKYSYEQYF
TRBV18	TRBJ2-4	CASSGGLVKAKNIQYF
TRBV11-2	TRBJ2-3	CASSTVGRAEDTQYF
TRBV5-4	TRBJ1-6	CASSLGTGNNSPLHF
TRBV29-1	TRBJ1-2	CSVESAYPYGYTF
TRBV7-3	TRBJ2-7	CASSPDWMSSYEQYF
TRBV3-1/TRBV3-2	TRBJ2-2	CASSQASGYTGELFF
TRBV24-1	TRBJ2-3	CATDEGASTDTQYF
TRBV13	TRBJ2-7	CASSLDRIHEQYF